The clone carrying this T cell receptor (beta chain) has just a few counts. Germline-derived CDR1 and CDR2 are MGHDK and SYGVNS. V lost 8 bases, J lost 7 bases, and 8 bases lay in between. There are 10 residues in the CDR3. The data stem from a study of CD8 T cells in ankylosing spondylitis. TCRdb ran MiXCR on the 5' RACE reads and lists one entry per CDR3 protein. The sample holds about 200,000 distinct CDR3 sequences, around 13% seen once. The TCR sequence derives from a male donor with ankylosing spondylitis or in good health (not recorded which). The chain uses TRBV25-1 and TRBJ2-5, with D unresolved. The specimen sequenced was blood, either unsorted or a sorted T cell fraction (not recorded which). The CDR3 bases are TGTGCCAGCGGTTCGGGGACCCAGTACTTC. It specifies CASGSGTQYF. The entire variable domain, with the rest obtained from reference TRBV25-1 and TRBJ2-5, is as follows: EADIYQTPRYLVIGTGKKITLECSQTMGHDKMYWYQQDPGMELHLIHYSYGVNSTEKGDLSSESTVSRIRTEHFPLTLESARPSHTSQYLCASGSGTQYFGPGTRLLVL.